This T cell receptor beta chain came from a study of PD-1 blockade in classical Hodgkin lymphoma. TCRdb keeps only in-frame clones here, not all; method: immunoSEQ multiplex PCR. Of 55,000 to 60,000 clones in the sample, approximately 90% are singletons; the top ten hold less than 11%. V gave up 2 bases and J gave up 0 bases, with 5 bases separating them. Germline V gene data show CDR1 as SGHKS and CDR2 as YYEKEE (reference sequence). The CDR3 covers 14 residues. Each patient experienced a relapse that followed autologous stem cell transplantation, and brentuximab vedotin exposure varied. The sequencing used peripheral blood mononuclear cells (PBMCs), collected before the second cycle of nivolumab. The receptor's source is a human donor with classical Hodgkin lymphoma. The V gene is TRBV5-5, the J gene TRBJ2-2, with D uncertain. CDR3 DNA: TGTGCCAGCAGCTTCAGGCCGAACACCGGGGAGCTGTTTTTT. Translating gives CASSFRPNTGELFF. The variable domain in full, with the rest retrieved from reference TRBV5-5 and TRBJ2-2, is DAGVTQSPTHLIKTRGQQVTLRCSPISGHKSVSWYQQVLGQGPQFIFQYYEKEERGRGNFPDRFSARQFPNYSSELNVNALLLGDSALYLCASSFRPNTGELFFGEGSRLTVL.